This T cell receptor (beta chain) stems from a study of shared clonotypes between healthy human individuals. Whole-study findings and limits: In this cohort, only blood was sampled, and tissue repertoires likely differ. It was the non-shared clonotypes that had lower generation probabilities than clonotypes shared by all four donors. Few donors restricted represented genetic and exposure-history diversity.

Naive CD8 cells lacked CD45RO, underwent positive selection for CCR7 and left out terminally differentiated effector memory CD45RA+ cells. Germline V gene data show CDR1 as MDHEN and CDR2 as SYDVKM. This CDR3 spans 15 amino acids. Trimming shortened V by 3 bases and J by 3 bases, and 13 bases separated the two germline ends. Researchers divided each subset's genomic DNA evenly across several immunoSEQ plates. The table came from immunoSEQ multiplex PCR; TCRdb's copy has only in-frame clones and leaves some out. The sample lists about 680,000 clones; 90% to 95% were seen once. Regarding this clone: Its antigen is as yet unknown.

The specimen was naive CD8+ T cells sorted from blood. The TCR was taken from a man younger than 45 in good health. V usage is TRBV28 and J usage is TRBJ2-3; D ambiguous. The CDR3, as DNA: TGTGCCAGCAGTTTCTCGTCCGCCGCGACAGATACGCAGTATTTT. Its translation: CASSFSSAATDTQYF.